This T cell receptor beta chain was captured in a study of T cell repertoires in cytomegalovirus infection. About this clonotype itself: Antigen specificity is unknown.

TCRdb analysed the reads with MiXCR anew, one entry per CDR3 protein. The table has roughly 220,000 distinct CDR3 sequences, 38% seen once; the top ten hold around 60%. V shed 2 bases and J 8 bases; nucleotides not matched to a gene: 12. The CDR3 is 16 amino acids. The germline gives CDR1 MDHEN, CDR2 SYDVKM. Sequenced material: CD8+ T cells from cultured PBMCs, taken from culture after CMV antigen stimulation. The TCR sequence derives from a human donor in good health (CMV status not recorded). Some clones in this sample may be carry-over from other donors' samples. The V gene is TRBV28, the J gene TRBJ1-2; TRBD1 agrees at 9 bases. The CDR3 DNA reads as TGTGCCAGCAGTTTAAGCTGGGGACAGGGTGTGGAAGGCTACACCTTC. Protein sequence: CASSLSWGQGVEGYTF.